These T cell receptor beta chains were read from a single sample in a study of OX40 agonist ivuxolimab in advanced cancers. The method was immunoSEQ multiplex PCR; TCRdb's version includes in-frame clones alone and lacks a portion of them. The sample shows 45,000 to 65,000 clones, 82% of them seen only once. The source material was CD4+ or CD8+ T cells sorted from blood, sampled in a trial of the OX40 agonist ivuxolimab. Source of these receptors: an adult with an advanced solid tumor such as melanoma, head and neck, liver or kidney cancer. Each CDR3 is given with its conserved first and last residue. D genes are given only for firm matches. The size entry is marked missing in some rows and otherwise reads once, few, many or a size class.

TRBV5-4,once,TRBJ1-1,TRBD1,15,CASSFPKQGAGEAFF,TGTGCCAGCAGCTTCCCCAAACAGGGGGCAGGTGAAGCTTTCTTT
TRBV7-2,.,TRBJ1-2,.,13,CASSPKGDYGYTF,TGTGCCAGCAGCCCCAAGGGGGACTATGGCTACACCTTC
TRBV9,.,TRBJ2-5,.,14,CASSIGPSDETQYF,TGTGCCAGCAGCATCGGACCCTCCGATGAGACCCAGTACTTC
TRBV2,.,TRBJ1-2,.,11,CASRQIYGYTF,TGTGCCAGCAGACAGATCTATGGCTACACCTTC
TRBV5-6,.,TRBJ2-5,TRBD2,16,CASSPTSGGHQETQYF,TGTGCCAGCAGCCCAACTAGCGGGGGGCACCAAGAGACCCAGTACTTC
TRBV19,.,TRBJ1-4,.,12,CASSIDQGKLFF,TGTGCCAGTAGTATAGATCAGGGGAAACTGTTTTTT
TRBV5-6,.,TRBJ1-1,.,14,CASSPAGRGTEAFF,TGTGCCAGCAGCCCCGCCGGTAGGGGCACTGAAGCTTTCTTT
TRBV10-2,.,TRBJ2-3,TRBD2,12,CASSLTSEAQYF,TGCGCCAGCAGCCTCACTAGCGAAGCGCAGTATTTT
TRBV6-6,.,TRBJ2-3,.,13,CASSYSRRDTQYF,TGTGCCAGCAGTTACTCACGGAGGGATACGCAGTATTTT
TRBV5-1,.,TRBJ2-2,.,15,CASSLVTANTGELFF,TGCGCCAGCAGCTTGGTAACGGCGAACACCGGGGAGCTGTTTTTT